The present T cell receptor beta chain was sequenced within a study of control samples from healthy donors and cancer patients. Data came from immunoSEQ multiplex PCR; TCRdb stores just in-frame clones and leaves some out. This sample has some 79,000 clones; 70% to 90% occur once, and the top ten carry roughly 6.7%. V was shortened by 5 bases and J by 5 bases, with 12 bases between the two germline ends. This CDR3 spans 13 amino acids. Germline V lookup: CDR1 LNHNV, CDR2 YYDKDF (reference sequence). The chain carries TRBV15 and TRBJ1-1; no reliable D call. Sequencing was performed on blood. This sequence originates from a middle-aged man in good health. This CDR3 is CATSERERTEAFF. The CDR3, as DNA: TGTGCCACCAGCGAAAGGGAGAGGACTGAAGCTTTCTTT.